A single T cell receptor beta chain is shown here with its context. Its antigen is currently unknown. The data were obtained in a study of T cell responses to AZD1222 COVID-19 vaccine. Findings and limits, study-wide: Seropositive at baseline were only a handful of AZD1222 recipients. As reported, nearly half of all spike-specific TCRs target variant regions that are unmutated. Females made up more of the donors, who were largely white British, and clonal diversity may have come out too low.

The CDR3 extends over 15 amino acids. V was trimmed by 4 bases and J by 5 bases, leaving 14 bases between them. From germline, CDR1 is MNHEY and CDR2 SMNVEV (reference sequence). The method was immunoSEQ multiplex PCR; TCRdb's version includes in-frame clones alone and lacks a portion of them. The sample has over 85,000 clones; 85% to 90% are singletons. This specimen was peripheral blood, taken on day 0 of AZD1222 vaccination. The sequence came from an adult in good health. V usage is TRBV27 and J usage is TRBJ1-4, with TRBD1 as a possible D gene (5 bases). CDR3 protein: CASSWQSKGNEKLFF. CDR3 bases: TGTGCCAGCAGTTGGCAATCAAAGGGGAATGAAAAACTGTTTTTT.